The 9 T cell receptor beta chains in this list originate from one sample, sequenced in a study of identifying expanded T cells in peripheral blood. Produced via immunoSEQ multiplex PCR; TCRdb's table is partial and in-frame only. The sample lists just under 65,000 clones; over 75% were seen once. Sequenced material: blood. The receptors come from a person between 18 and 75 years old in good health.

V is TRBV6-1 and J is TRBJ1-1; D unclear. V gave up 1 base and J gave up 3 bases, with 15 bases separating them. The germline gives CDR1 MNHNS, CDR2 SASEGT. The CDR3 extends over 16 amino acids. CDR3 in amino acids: CASSEEVGSLDTEAFF. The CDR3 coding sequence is TGTGCCAGCAGTGAAGAAGTGGGGTCCTTAGACACTGAAGCTTTCTTT.

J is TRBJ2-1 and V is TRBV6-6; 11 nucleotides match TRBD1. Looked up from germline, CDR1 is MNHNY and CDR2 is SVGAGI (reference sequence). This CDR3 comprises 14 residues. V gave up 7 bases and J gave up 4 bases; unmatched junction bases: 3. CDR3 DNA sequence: TGTGCCAGCATCGGGACAGGGGGTTACAATGAGCAGTTCTTC. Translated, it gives CASIGTGGYNEQFF.

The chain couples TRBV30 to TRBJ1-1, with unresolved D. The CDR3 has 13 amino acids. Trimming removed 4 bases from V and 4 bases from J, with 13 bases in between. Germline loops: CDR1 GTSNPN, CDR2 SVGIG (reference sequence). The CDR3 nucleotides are TGTGCCTGGATGATGGCGGGGTTCACTGAAGCTTTCTTT. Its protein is CAWMMAGFTEAFF.

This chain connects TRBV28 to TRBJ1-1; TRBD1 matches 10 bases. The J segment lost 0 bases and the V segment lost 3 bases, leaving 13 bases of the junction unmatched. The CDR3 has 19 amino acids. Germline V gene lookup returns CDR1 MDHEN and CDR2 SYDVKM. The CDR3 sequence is CASSLHPGTGVRLNTEAFF. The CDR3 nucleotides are TGTGCCAGCAGTTTGCATCCCGGGACAGGGGTCCGCCTGAACACTGAAGCTTTCTTT.

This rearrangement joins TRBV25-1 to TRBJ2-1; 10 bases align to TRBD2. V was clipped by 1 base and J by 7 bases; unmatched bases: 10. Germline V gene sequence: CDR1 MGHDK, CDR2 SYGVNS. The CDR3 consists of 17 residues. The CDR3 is CASSESRLAGVGNEQFF. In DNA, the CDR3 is TGTGCCAGCAGTGAATCCCGCCTAGCGGGAGTCGGTAATGAGCAGTTCTTC.

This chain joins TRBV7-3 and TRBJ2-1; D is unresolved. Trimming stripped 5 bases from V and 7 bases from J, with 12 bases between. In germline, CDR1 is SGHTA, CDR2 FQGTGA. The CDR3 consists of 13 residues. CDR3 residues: CASSPHLGNEQFF. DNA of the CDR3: TGTGCCAGCAGCCCCCACCTGGGAAATGAGCAGTTCTTC.

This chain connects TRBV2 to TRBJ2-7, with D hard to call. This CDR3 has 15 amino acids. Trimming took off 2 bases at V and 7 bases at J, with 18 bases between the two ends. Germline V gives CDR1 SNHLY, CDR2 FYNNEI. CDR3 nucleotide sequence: TGTGCCAGCAGTGAAACCAGGCCAAGCATGGGGGAGCAGTACTTC. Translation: CASSETRPSMGEQYF.

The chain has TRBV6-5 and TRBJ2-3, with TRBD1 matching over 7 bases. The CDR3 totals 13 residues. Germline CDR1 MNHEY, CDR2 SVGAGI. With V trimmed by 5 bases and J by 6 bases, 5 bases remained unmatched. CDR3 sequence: CASSPQGVDTQYF. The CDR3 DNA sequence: TGTGCCAGCAGTCCCCAGGGGGTGGATACGCAGTATTTT.

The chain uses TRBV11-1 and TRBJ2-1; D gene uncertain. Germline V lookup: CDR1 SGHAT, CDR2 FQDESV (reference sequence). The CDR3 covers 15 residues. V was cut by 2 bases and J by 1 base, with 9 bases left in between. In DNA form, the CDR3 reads TGTGCCAGCAGCTTAAGCGCTAAATCCTACAATGAGCAGTTCTTC. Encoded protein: CASSLSAKSYNEQFF. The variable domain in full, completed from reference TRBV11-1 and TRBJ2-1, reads EAEVAQSPRYKITEKSQAVAFWCDPISGHATLYWYRQILGQGPELLVQFQDESVVDDSQLPKDRFSAERLKGVDSTLKIQPAELGDSAMYLCASSLSAKSYNEQFFGPGTRLTVL.